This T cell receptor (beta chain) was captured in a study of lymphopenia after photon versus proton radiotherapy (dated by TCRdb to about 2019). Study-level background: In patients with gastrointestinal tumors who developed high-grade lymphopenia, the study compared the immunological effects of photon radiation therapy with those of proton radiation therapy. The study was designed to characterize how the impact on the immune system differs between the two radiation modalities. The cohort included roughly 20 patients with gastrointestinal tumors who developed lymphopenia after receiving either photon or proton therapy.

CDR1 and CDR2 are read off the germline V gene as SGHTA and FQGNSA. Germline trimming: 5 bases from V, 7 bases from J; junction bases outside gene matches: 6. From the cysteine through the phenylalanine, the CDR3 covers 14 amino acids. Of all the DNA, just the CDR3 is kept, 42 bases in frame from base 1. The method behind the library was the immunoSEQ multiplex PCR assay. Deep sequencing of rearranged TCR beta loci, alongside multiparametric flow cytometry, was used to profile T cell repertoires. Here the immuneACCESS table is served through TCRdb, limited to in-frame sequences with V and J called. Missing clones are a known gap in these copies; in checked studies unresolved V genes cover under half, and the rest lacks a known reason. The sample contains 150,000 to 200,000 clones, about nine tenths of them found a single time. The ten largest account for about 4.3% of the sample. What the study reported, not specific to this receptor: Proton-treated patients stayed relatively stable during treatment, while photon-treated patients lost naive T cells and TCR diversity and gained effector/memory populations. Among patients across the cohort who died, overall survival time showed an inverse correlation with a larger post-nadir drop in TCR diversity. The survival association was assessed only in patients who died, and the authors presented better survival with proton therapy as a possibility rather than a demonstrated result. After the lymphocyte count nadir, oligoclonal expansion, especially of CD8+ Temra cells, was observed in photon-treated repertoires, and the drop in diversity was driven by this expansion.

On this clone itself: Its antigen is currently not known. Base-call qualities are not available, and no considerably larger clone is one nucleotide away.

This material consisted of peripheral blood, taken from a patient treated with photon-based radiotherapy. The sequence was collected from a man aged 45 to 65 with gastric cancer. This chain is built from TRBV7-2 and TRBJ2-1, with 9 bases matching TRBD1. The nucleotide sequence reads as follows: TGTGCCAGCAGCAGGGACAGGGTTTATAATGAGCAGTTCTTC. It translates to CASSRDRVYNEQFF.